Included here is one TCR beta chain sequence, with context. Its antigen remains unidentified. The data originate from a study of T cell repertoires in cytomegalovirus infection. Across the whole study: HLA-B-restricted CMV epitopes that are well studied were used alongside recently identified HLA-C-restricted ones. TCR beta signatures that were public indicated CMV infection and matching HLA type. Study-level findings and limits: Dominating the ex vivo response were TCR beta clonotypes that were CMV-specific and HLA-C-restricted. Cumulative frequency (of public TCR beta family members) identified carriers of CMV plus the relevant HLA.

MiXCR was run by TCRdb on the reads, yielding one entry per CDR3 protein. The table lists hundreds of thousands of distinct CDR3 sequences, 30% to 40% of them singletons. The V end was cut by 5 bases, the J end by 0 bases, with 9 bases between. The length of the CDR3 is 14 residues. Per germline, CDR1 MNHNY and CDR2 SVGAGI (reference sequence). Here the sequenced sample was cultured PBMCs, taken from culture after CMV antigen stimulation. The TCR comes from a human donor in good health (CMV status not recorded). Some clones in this sample may be carry-over from other donors' samples. The chain is built from TRBV6-6 and TRBJ2-3; D unresolved. CDR3 loop: CASSVLASTDTQYF. The CDR3 bases are TGTGCCAGCAGTGTCCTTGCCAGCACAGATACGCAGTATTTT.